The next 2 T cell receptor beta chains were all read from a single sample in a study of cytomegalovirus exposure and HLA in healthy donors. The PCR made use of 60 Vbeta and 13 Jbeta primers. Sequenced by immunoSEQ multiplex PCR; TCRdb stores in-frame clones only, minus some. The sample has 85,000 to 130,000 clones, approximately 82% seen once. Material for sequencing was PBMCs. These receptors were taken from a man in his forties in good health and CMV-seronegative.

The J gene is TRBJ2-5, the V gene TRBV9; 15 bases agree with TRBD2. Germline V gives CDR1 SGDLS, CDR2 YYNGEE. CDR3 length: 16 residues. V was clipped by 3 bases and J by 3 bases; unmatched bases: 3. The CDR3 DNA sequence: TGTGCCAGCAGCGCGGGACTAGCGGGGGGTAAAGAGACCCAGTACTTC. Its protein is CASSAGLAGGKETQYF.

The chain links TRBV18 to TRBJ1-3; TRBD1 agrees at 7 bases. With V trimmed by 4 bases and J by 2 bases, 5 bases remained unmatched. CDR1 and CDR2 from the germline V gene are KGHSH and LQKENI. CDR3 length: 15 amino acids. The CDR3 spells CASSQQGRPGNTIYF. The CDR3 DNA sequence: TGTGCCAGCTCACAACAGGGGCGTCCTGGAAACACCATATATTTT.